Shown below are 21 T cell receptor beta chains from a single sample sequenced in a study of OX40 agonist ivuxolimab in advanced cancers. The method was immunoSEQ multiplex PCR; TCRdb's version includes in-frame clones alone and lacks a portion of them. Of roughly 46,000 clones in the sample, about nine tenths are singletons; the top ten hold about 12%. The source was CD4+ or CD8+ T cells sorted from blood, collected in a trial of the OX40 agonist ivuxolimab. These TCRs come from an adult with an advanced solid tumor such as melanoma, head and neck, liver or kidney cancer.

V is TRBV4-1 and J is TRBJ1-2, with 9 bases identical to TRBD1. Looked up from germline, CDR1 is MGHRA and CDR2 is YSYEKL. V shed 1 base and J 7 bases; nucleotides not matched to a gene: 10. This CDR3 is 16 amino acids long. DNA for the CDR3: TGCGCCAGCAGCCAAGGGATACAGGGGGCCAAGGGTGGCTACACCTTC. Translated: CASSQGIQGAKGGYTF.

This chain joins TRBV29-1 and TRBJ2-1; possible D gene TRBD2, 5 bases. There are 13 residues in the CDR3. From germline, CDR1 is SQVTM and CDR2 ANQGSEA. V was cut by 6 bases and J by 7 bases, with 16 bases left in between. This CDR3 reads CSVLGADQNEQFF. The CDR3 nucleotides are TGCAGCGTCTTAGGAGCGGACCAAAATGAGCAGTTCTTC.

The chain combines TRBV6-5 with TRBJ2-7; D unclear. CDR1 is MNHEY, CDR2 SVGAGI, per germline. The CDR3 has 13 residues. The V and J ends lost 4 bases and 3 bases respectively, with 10 bases between them. CDR3 sequence: CASSSKSIYEQYF. The CDR3 nucleotides are TGTGCCAGCAGTTCTAAGAGCATCTACGAGCAGTACTTC.

CDR3 protein: CASSLTGGNTEAFF. The CDR3 DNA follows: TGCGCCAGCAGCCTGACAGGGGGAAATACTGAAGCTTTCTTT. V is TRBV4-1 and J is TRBJ1-1, with 9 bases fitting TRBD1. Germline trimming cut 4 bases from V and 5 bases from J; bases unmatched to any gene: 5. Germline V CDR1 and CDR2: MGHRA, YSYEKL. The CDR3 is 14 amino acids.

V is TRBV7-2 and J is TRBJ2-7; D could derive from TRBD1 or TRBD2 (6 bases each). Trimming stripped 3 bases from V and 6 bases from J, with 21 bases between. The CDR3 is made up of 16 amino acids. In germline, CDR1 is SGHTA, CDR2 FQGNSA. The DNA for the CDR3 is TGTGCCAGCAGCTTGCATCAAGACCCCAGGGGAGGCGAGCAGTACTTC. This gives the protein CASSLHQDPRGGEQYF.

This chain links TRBV5-4 with TRBJ2-3, with TRBD1 identical over 7 bases. This CDR3 contains 16 residues. Germline V gene lookup returns CDR1 SGHNT and CDR2 YYREEE (reference sequence). Trimming at V came to 1 base and at J to 1 base, leaving 6 bases not matched to a gene. Written as DNA, the CDR3 is TGTGCCAGCAGCTTGACAGGGGCTTACGGCACAGATACGCAGTATTTT. It yields the protein CASSLTGAYGTDTQYF.

V and J are TRBV27 and TRBJ2-7; D gene unclear. Trimming removed 11 bases at V and 7 bases at J, with 12 bases between. Germline V gene sequence: CDR1 MNHEY, CDR2 SMNVEV (reference sequence). The CDR3 runs 10 residues. The CDR3 sequence: CAAGPGEQYF. The CDR3 DNA sequence: TGTGCCGCCGGGCCTGGGGAGCAGTACTTC.

V gene TRBV15 combines with J gene TRBJ2-5; D gene uncertain. CDR1 LNHNV and CDR2 YYDKDF come from the germline V gene (reference sequence). The length of the CDR3 is 12 residues. Trimming shortened V by 3 bases and J by 5 bases, and 7 bases separated the two germline ends. CDR3 protein: CATSSKPETQYF. CDR3 in DNA: TGTGCCACCAGCAGTAAGCCGGAGACCCAGTACTTC.

DNA of the CDR3: TGTGCCAGTAGCCCGGACAGGGGGTTAAGCAATCAGCCCCAGCATTTT. Amino acid sequence: CASSPDRGLSNQPQHF. The chain joins TRBV19 to TRBJ1-5; 10 bases line up with TRBD1. This CDR3 contains 16 residues. Germline CDR1 is LNHDA and CDR2 is SQIVND (reference sequence). V lost 6 bases to trimming and J lost 1 base; unmatched junction nucleotides: 6. Full variable domain (remainder filled in from reference TRBV19 and TRBJ1-5): DGGITQSPKYLFRKEGQNVTLSCEQNLNHDAMYWYRQDPGQGLRLIYYSQIVNDFQKGDIAEGYSVSREKKESFPLTVTSAQKNPTAFYLCASSPDRGLSNQPQHFGDGTRLSIL.

The chain uses TRBV11-2 and TRBJ2-5, with 9 bases fitting TRBD2. Germline-derived CDR1 and CDR2 are SGHAT and FQNNGV. J gave up 0 bases and V 3 bases, and 5 bases lay outside the gene matches. The CDR3 consists of 16 residues. The chain's CDR3 is CASSLELAGYQETQYF. CDR3 DNA: TGTGCCAGCAGCTTGGAACTAGCGGGTTACCAAGAGACCCAGTACTTC.

The CDR3 is CASSYITSGGLQETQYF. The CDR3 coding sequence is TGTGCCAGCAGCTATATAACTAGCGGGGGGTTACAAGAGACCCAGTACTTC. The V call is TRBV11-1, the J call TRBJ2-5; 12 nucleotides match TRBD2. V shed 4 bases and J 2 bases; nucleotides not matched to a gene: 8. The V gene's germline CDR1 is SGHAT and CDR2 FQDESV (reference sequence). The CDR3 consists of 17 residues.

V gene TRBV9 combines with J gene TRBJ2-1, with D perhaps TRBD2 (6 bases). CDR3 length: 15 amino acids. The V gene lost 2 bases and the J gene lost 8 bases, with 17 bases spanning the gap. Germline V gene data show CDR1 as SGDLS and CDR2 as YYNGEE. The CDR3: CASSVGGAPLDEQFF. The DNA of the CDR3 is TGTGCCAGCAGCGTCGGAGGGGCCCCCTTGGATGAGCAGTTCTTC.

The chain combines TRBV6-5 with TRBJ2-1; 8 bases match TRBD2. The V gene's germline CDR1 is MNHEY and CDR2 SVGAGI. V trimming: 2 bases; J trimming: 5 bases; junction bases outside the gene matches: 5. The CDR3 has 15 residues. CDR3: CASSYGRGDDNEQFF. The CDR3 region has the DNA TGTGCCAGCAGTTACGGGCGGGGGGACGACAATGAGCAGTTCTTC.

This chain links TRBV28 with TRBJ2-1; 11 nucleotides line up with TRBD2. V shed 3 bases, J shed 2 bases, and the junction held 3 bases outside the gene matches. The CDR3 has 16 amino acids. Germline CDR1 reads MDHEN; CDR2 reads SYDVKM. In DNA form, the CDR3 reads TGTGCCAGCAGTTTCCCGACTAGCGGGGCCTACAATGAGCAGTTCTTC. Its protein product is CASSFPTSGAYNEQFF. Full variable domain (outside the CDR3, taken from reference TRBV28 and TRBJ2-1): DVKVTQSSRYLVKRTGEKVFLECVQDMDHENMFWYRQDPGLGLRLIYFSYDVKMKEKGDIPEGYSVSREKKERFSLILESASTNQTSMYLCASSFPTSGAYNEQFFGPGTRLTVL.

V usage is TRBV5-6 and J usage is TRBJ2-7; the D is unclear. The CDR3 covers 13 residues. Germline CDR1 and CDR2: SGHDT and YYEEEE. Trimming left V 3 bases short and J 5 bases short, with 12 bases between. CDR3 in amino acids: CASSYGKPDEQYF. The CDR3 DNA sequence: TGTGCCAGCAGCTATGGCAAACCCGACGAGCAGTACTTC.

The chain combines TRBV7-6 with TRBJ2-2, with 9 nucleotides matching TRBD1. Trimming took 4 bases from V and 4 from J; bases not matched to a gene: 1. This CDR3 region has 14 residues. The V gene's germline CDR1 is SGHVS and CDR2 FNYEAQ. CDR3: CASSSGQGTGELFF. CDR3 DNA: TGTGCCAGCAGCTCGGGACAGGGCACCGGGGAGCTGTTTTTT.

The chain has TRBV12-5 and TRBJ2-7; TRBD1 agrees at 9 bases. The CDR3 has 18 residues. After removal of 4 bases from V and 3 bases from J, the junction contained 16 bases not matched to a gene. Germline V gene data show CDR1 as LGHNT and CDR2 as FRNRAP. The CDR3 DNA reads as TGTGCTAGTGGTTCCCGGGACAGGGACTTTTCTACTCGCTACGAGCAGTACTTC. As protein: CASGSRDRDFSTRYEQYF.

This chain joins TRBV19 and TRBJ2-7, with TRBD1 identical over 11 bases. The V and J ends lost 5 bases and 5 bases, in that order; junction bases with no gene match: 5. Germline values: CDR1 LNHDA, CDR2 SQIVND (reference sequence). The CDR3 has 14 residues. CDR3 nucleotides: TGTGCCAGTAGTCGGACAGGGGGCTTCCACGAGCAGTACTTC. Residues: CASSRTGGFHEQYF.

This rearrangement joins TRBV4-1 to TRBJ2-5; 8 bases are a match to TRBD1. The V gene's germline CDR1 is MGHRA and CDR2 YSYEKL. J lost 2 bases, V lost 5 bases, and 7 bases had no gene match. This CDR3 has 15 residues. The CDR3 spells CASSGRTGGQETQYF. CDR3 bases: TGCGCCAGCAGCGGTCGAACAGGGGGACAAGAGACCCAGTACTTC.

J is TRBJ2-7 and V is TRBV6-6; D gene unclear. The V end lost 3 bases, the J end lost 3 bases, and 9 bases lay between the germline ends. CDR1 MNHNY and CDR2 SVGAGI come from the germline V gene (reference sequence). The CDR3 sequence is 13 residues long. In DNA form, the CDR3 reads TGTGCCAGCAGTTATCTGCCGGTCTACGAGCAGTACTTC. Amino acid sequence: CASSYLPVYEQYF.

V usage is TRBV5-5 and J usage is TRBJ1-4, with a possible D match to TRBD1 (5 bases). Germline V gives CDR1 SGHKS, CDR2 YYEKEE (reference sequence). The CDR3 loop spans 17 amino acids. V lost 4 bases, J lost 3 bases, and 19 bases lay in between. The CDR3 protein is CASSAQTPGSANEKLFF. The CDR3 DNA is TGTGCCAGCAGCGCTCAGACTCCAGGGAGTGCTAATGAAAAACTGTTTTTT.